The 5 T cell receptor beta chains in this list originate from one sample, sequenced in a study of blood T cell repertoires in COVID-19. The method was immunoSEQ multiplex PCR; TCRdb's version includes in-frame clones alone and lacks a portion of them. The sample yields 95,000 to 110,000 clones, about 90% seen once. Material: peripheral blood. All receptors come from a man over 45 with acute or convalescent COVID-19.

V and J are TRBV13 and TRBJ2-7; TRBD2 matches at 9 bases. Germline V gives CDR1 PRHDT, CDR2 FYEKMQ (reference sequence). The ends lost 3 bases at V and 3 bases at J; junction bases unmatched: 6. The CDR3 is 15 amino acids. Here the CDR3 DNA reads TGTGCCAGCAGCTTGGGTCTAGCGGGACACTACGAGCAGTACTTC. It encodes CASSLGLAGHYEQYF. Based on the CDR3 plus reference TRBV13 and TRBJ2-7, the full variable domain is AAGVIQSPRHLIKEKRETATLKCYPIPRHDTVYWYQQGPGQDPQFLISFYEKMQSDKGSIPDRFSAQQFSDYHSELNMSSLELGDSALYFCASSLGLAGHYEQYFGPGTRLTVT.

The V gene is TRBV2, the J gene TRBJ2-3, with TRBD2 matching over 9 bases. This CDR3 has 16 amino acids. The germline gives CDR1 SNHLY, CDR2 FYNNEI. The V and J ends lost 4 bases and 0 bases, in that order; junction bases with no gene match: 5. This CDR3 reads CASSALAGLSTDTQYF. The CDR3 DNA reads as TGTGCCAGCAGTGCGCTAGCGGGACTCAGCACAGATACGCAGTATTTT.

V is TRBV2 and J is TRBJ1-6, with D uncertain. This CDR3 region has 14 residues. Per the germline V gene, CDR1 is SNHLY and CDR2 is FYNNEI. Trimming removed 4 bases from V and 2 bases from J, with 6 bases in between. Written as DNA, the CDR3 is TGTGCCAGCAGTGGAGACACCTATAATTCACCCCTCCACTTT. It is translated as CASSGDTYNSPLHF.

The chain employs TRBV7-2 and TRBJ2-1; 14 positions match TRBD2. J lost 8 bases, V lost 3 bases, and 9 bases had no gene match. This CDR3 is built from 17 residues. CDR1 SGHTA and CDR2 FQGNSA come from the germline V gene. The CDR3 reads CASSFRIPGLAGDEQFF. The CDR3 nucleotides are TGTGCCAGCAGCTTTCGGATACCGGGACTAGCGGGAGATGAGCAGTTCTTC.

The CDR3 spells CASTLFSYNEQFF. The CDR3 nucleotides are TGTGCCAGCACTCTTTTCTCCTACAATGAGCAGTTCTTC. The chain has TRBV28 and TRBJ2-1; unclear D gene. Trimming took off 7 bases at V and 0 bases at J, with 7 bases between the two ends. CDR1 and CDR2 from the germline V gene are MDHEN and SYDVKM. The CDR3 sequence is 13 residues long.